Shown below are 30 T cell receptor beta chains from a single sample sequenced in a study of early T cells in non-severe SARS-CoV-2 infection. TCRdb redid the calling of the 5' RACE reads with MiXCR, one entry per CDR3 protein. The table records 30,000 to 40,000 distinct CDR3 sequences, less than 8.5% of them present only once. The input for sequencing was whole blood, taken at baseline. The origin of the receptors is an adult who was a healthcare worker with PCR-confirmed SARS-CoV-2 infection or an uninfected control (not recorded which).

V is TRBV6-2 or TRBV6-3 and J is TRBJ2-7, with D uncertain. The V gene's germline CDR1 is MNHEY and CDR2 SVGEGT. The CDR3 length is 13 residues. V gave up 0 bases and J gave up 3 bases, with 6 bases separating them. The CDR3 protein is CASSYSPDYEQYV. CDR3 coding DNA: TGTGCCAGCAGTTACTCTCCCGACTACGAGCAGTACGTC.

Many counts were recorded for this clonotype. The chain uses TRBV9 and TRBJ2-3; possible D gene TRBD2, 6 bases. This CDR3 has 16 residues. V lost 7 bases and J 1 base, leaving 19 bases between the germline ends. The germline gives CDR1 SGDLS, CDR2 YYNGEE. In DNA form, the CDR3 reads TGTGCCAGCGGCCCGCGGGCGGGACCTGGCACAGATACGCAGTATTTT. Translated, it gives CASGPRAGPGTDTQYF.

This clonotype was seen repeatedly, ten times or more. This rearrangement joins TRBV29-1 to TRBJ2-3; 13 nucleotides line up with TRBD2. This CDR3 contains 15 residues. Germline V gene data show CDR1 as SQVTM and CDR2 as ANQGSEA. This chain's CDR3 is CRPQLAGGPFGTQYF. For the CDR3, the DNA is TGCAGACCACAACTAGCGGGAGGGCCGTTCGGTACGCAGTATTTT.

In its sample, this clonotype was seen many times. The V and J genes are TRBV7-9 and TRBJ2-1; no reliable D call. Per germline, CDR1 SEHNR and CDR2 FQNEAQ (reference sequence). Trimming removed 2 bases from V and 8 bases from J, with 4 bases in between. There are 11 residues in the CDR3. The CDR3 reads CASSLSDEQFF. CDR3 in DNA: TGTGCCAGCAGCTTATCGGATGAGCAGTTCTTC.

The chain combines TRBV11-3 with TRBJ2-7, with D tentatively TRBD1 or TRBD2 (6 bases each). Germline loops: CDR1 SGHNT, CDR2 YENEEA. The V end was cut by 3 bases, the J end by 6 bases, with 12 bases between. The CDR3 has 13 residues. CDR3 amino acids: CASSFAEGGEQYV. In nucleotides, the CDR3 is TGTGCCAGCAGCTTTGCCGAGGGGGGCGAGCAGTACGTC.

The J gene is TRBJ2-7, the V gene TRBV6-2 or TRBV6-3; 11 bases agree with TRBD2. The CDR3 consists of 15 residues. The germline CDR1 and CDR2 sequences are MNHEY and SVGEGT. V dropped 6 bases and J dropped 6; count of bases not matched to a gene: 10. The CDR3 loop reads CASRIAGGPPSEQYV. The CDR3 DNA is TGTGCCAGCAGAATAGCGGGAGGGCCCCCCTCCGAGCAGTACGTC.

This clonotype was seen repeatedly, ten times or more. The chain carries TRBV10-3 and TRBJ2-3; D is possibly TRBD1 (6 bases). The CDR3 has 13 amino acids. The V end was cut by 6 bases, the J end by 6 bases, with 13 bases between. CDR1 is ENHRY, CDR2 SYGVKD, per germline. In nucleotides, the CDR3 is TGTGCCATCAGGCCTCTGGGGGCGGATACGCAGTATTTT. Translating it yields CAIRPLGADTQYF.

V and J are TRBV3-1 and TRBJ1-1, with D perhaps TRBD1 (6 bases). V was clipped by 4 bases and J by 5 bases, with 14 bases between them. The V gene's germline CDR1 is LGHDT and CDR2 YNNKEL (reference sequence). CDR3 size: 14 residues. This CDR3 is CASSLQGLGTEAFF. The CDR3 region has the DNA TGTGCCAGCAGCCTCCAGGGGCTAGGGACTGAAGCTTTCTTT.

This clonotype was counted between two and nine times. The chain employs TRBV12-3 or TRBV12-4 and TRBJ2-3, with TRBD1 identical over 8 bases. The CDR3 is 16 residues long. Trimming at V came to 3 bases and at J to 2 bases, leaving 7 bases not matched to a gene. CDR3 sequence reads: CASSLMGQDFTDTQYF. The DNA of the CDR3 is TGTGCCAGCAGTTTGATGGGACAGGATTTCACAGATACGCAGTATTTT.

This chain uses TRBV5-1 with TRBJ2-7; 7 nucleotides line up with TRBD1. CDR3 length equals 14 residues. Germline V gene lookup returns CDR1 SGHRS and CDR2 YFSETQ. After removal of 0 bases from V and 4 bases from J, the junction contained 4 bases not matched to a gene. The DNA of the CDR3 is TGCGCCAGCAGCTTGGAAGGGGGCCTATACGAGCAGTACTTC. It encodes CASSLEGGLYEQYF.

This clonotype appeared many times. This rearrangement joins TRBV7-2 to TRBJ2-1; 15 nucleotides match TRBD2. Germline trimming cut 5 bases from V and 3 bases from J; bases unmatched to any gene: 8. CDR1 SGHTA and CDR2 FQGNSA come from the germline V gene. This CDR3 is built from 18 residues. The DNA of the CDR3 is TGTGCCAGCAGCATCGAGGGGACTAGCGGGAGGTTCTACAATGAGCAGTTCTTC. This gives the protein CASSIEGTSGRFYNEQFF.

Many counts were recorded for this clonotype. The chain employs TRBV7-2 and TRBJ2-3; possible D gene TRBD1, 6 bases. The CDR3 spans 13 residues. Deletions cut 5 bases from V and 2 bases from J, with 8 bases between. The germline gives CDR1 SGHTA, CDR2 FQGNSA. The DNA for the CDR3 is TGTGCCAGCAGCCAGGGGATCACAGATACGCAGTATTTT. This translates into CASSQGITDTQYF.

This clonotype was seen at least ten times. The chain recombines TRBV11-3 with TRBJ2-2; the D is unclear. Per the germline V gene, CDR1 is SGHNT and CDR2 is YENEEA. Trimming pared 1 base from V and 3 bases from J, leaving 6 bases between. The CDR3 extends over 14 amino acids. The CDR3 coding sequence is TGTGCCAGCAGCTTAGGCGTCGACACCGGGGAGCTGTTTTTT. It codes for CASSLGVDTGELFF.

This clonotype was observed at least ten times. The genes are TRBV7-2 and TRBJ1-5; the D is unclear. Trimming took 3 bases from V and 3 from J, leaving 12 bases between them. This CDR3 is 15 amino acids long. Germline assignment: CDR1 SGHTA and CDR2 FQGNSA. DNA of the CDR3: TGTGCCAGCAGCTTGGACGGACGGAACAATCAGCCCCAGCATTTT. Translation: CASSLDGRNNQPQHF.

This clonotype appeared many times. This chain links TRBV14 with TRBJ2-1, with D possibly being TRBD1 or TRBD2 (5 bases each). The CDR3 covers 15 residues. The V end lost 0 bases, the J end lost 6 bases, and 12 bases lay between the germline ends. Germline CDR1 SGHDN, CDR2 FVKESK. This chain's CDR3 is CASSQDWAGSNEQFF. DNA for the CDR3: TGTGCCAGCAGCCAAGATTGGGCAGGGAGCAATGAGCAGTTCTTC.

This rearrangement joins TRBV18 to TRBJ1-1, with a possible D match to TRBD1 (5 bases). CDR1 is KGHSH and CDR2 is LQKENI in the germline V gene. CDR3 size: 14 residues. V was clipped by 3 bases and J by 1 base, with 9 bases between them. The CDR3 nucleotides read TGTGCCAGCTCACCCCGGGGGGGGAACACTGAAGCTTTCTTT. It encodes CASSPRGGNTEAFF.

This clonotype has ten or more counts. DNA for the CDR3: TGTGCCAGCAGCGTAATAAGGGCAAACAGATGCTACGAGCAGTACTTC. Its translation is CASSVIRANRCYEQYF. This chain connects TRBV9 to TRBJ2-7; D uncertain. The CDR3 is 16 residues long. V dropped 1 base and J dropped 3 bases, with 17 bases sitting between them. Germline-derived CDR1 and CDR2 are SGDLS and YYNGEE.

This clonotype was recorded a few times. The chain links TRBV5-1 to TRBJ2-3; D uncertain. The CDR3 has 13 residues. Between the trimmed V and J ends, which lost 3 bases and 6 bases, there was a span of 11 bases. Germline-derived CDR1 and CDR2 are SGHRS and YFSETQ. CDR3 nucleotides: TGCGCCAGCAGCTCCGAACTGGGGGATACGCAGTATTTT. Translation: CASSSELGDTQYF.

V is TRBV7-2 and J is TRBJ1-1, with D uncertain. V was cut by 5 bases and J by 6 bases, with 10 bases left in between. Germline-derived CDR1 and CDR2 are SGHTA and FQGNSA. This CDR3 comprises 12 residues. The CDR3 DNA reads as TGTGCCAGCAGCCAAGCTCGGTCTGAAGCTTTCTTT. This encodes CASSQARSEAFF.

This clonotype has a count of ten or more. The chain employs TRBV6-5 and TRBJ2-4, with TRBD1 matching 9 bases. There are 15 residues in the CDR3. Losses at the gene ends were 8 bases for V and 8 bases for J; bases not matched to a gene: 13. The germline V gene has CDR1 MNHEY and CDR2 SVGAGI. The CDR3 DNA follows: TGTGCCAGCCGCGAACCACAGGGGGCTGGTTACATTCAGTACTTC. Its protein product is CASREPQGAGYIQYF.

The rearrangement joins TRBV18 to TRBJ2-1, with 10 bases lining up with TRBD2. The germline CDR1 and CDR2 sequences are KGHSH and LQKENI. This CDR3 contains 15 residues. The ends lost 3 bases at V and 5 bases at J; junction bases unmatched: 4. This chain's CDR3 is CASSPVAGGDNEQFF. In nucleotides, the CDR3 is TGTGCCAGCTCACCGGTAGCGGGAGGAGACAATGAGCAGTTCTTC.

This clonotype was recorded at least ten times. The rearrangement uses TRBV7-2 and TRBJ2-7; 9 nucleotides agree with TRBD2. Germline V lookup: CDR1 SGHTA, CDR2 FQGNSA. The CDR3 length is 12 residues. Unmatched junction bases numbered 2, after V lost 5 bases and J lost 6 bases. The CDR3 reads CASSRSGGEQYF. The DNA for the CDR3 is TGTGCCAGCAGCCGTAGCGGGGGCGAGCAGTACTTC. Supplemented by reference TRBV7-2 and TRBJ2-7, the full variable domain reads GAGVSQSPSNKVTEKGKDVELRCDPISGHTALYWYRQSLGQGLEFLIYFQGNSAPDKSGLPSDRFSAERTGGSVSTLTIQRTQQEDSAVYLCASSRSGGEQYFGPGTRLTVT.

This clonotype has only a few counts. The chain recombines TRBV2 with TRBJ2-3, with TRBD1 matching over 8 bases. V was clipped by 6 bases and J by 2 bases; unmatched bases: 4. The CDR3 is 14 amino acids. In germline, CDR1 is SNHLY, CDR2 FYNNEI. The DNA of the CDR3 is TGTGCCAGCAGATGGGACAGGTTCACAGATACGCAGTATTTT. This translates into CASRWDRFTDTQYF.

The chain couples TRBV6-5 to TRBJ1-5, with a weak D call TRBD1 (6 bases). The CDR3 runs 14 residues. Germline loops: CDR1 MNHEY, CDR2 SVGAGI. V lost 5 bases and J 4 bases, leaving 12 bases between the germline ends. The CDR3 loop is CASSPGQRNQPQHF. The CDR3 DNA sequence: TGTGCCAGCAGTCCTGGACAGAGAAATCAGCCCCAGCATTTT.

This clonotype occurred many times. The gene calls are TRBV12-3 or TRBV12-4 and TRBJ2-7; 7 bases are a match to TRBD1. With V trimmed by 7 bases and J by 7 bases, 13 bases remained unmatched. The length of the CDR3 is 14 residues. The CDR3 DNA is TGTGCCAGCACCCGAACCCAGGGGGTAGGTGAGCAGTACTTC. Residues: CASTRTQGVGEQYF.

In this sample, this clonotype turned up many times. The chain is built from TRBV12-3 or TRBV12-4 and TRBJ1-5; possibly TRBD1 for D (6 bases). V lost 3 bases and J 3 bases, leaving 9 bases between the germline ends. The length of the CDR3 is 14 residues. CDR3: CASSFGGHNQPQHF. The DNA of the CDR3 is TGTGCCAGCAGTTTCGGGGGACACAATCAGCCCCAGCATTTT.

This clonotype was counted ten times or more. J is TRBJ2-7 and V is TRBV11-3, with 13 bases identical to TRBD2. This CDR3 is built from 15 residues. Trimming took 5 bases from V and 5 from J; bases not matched to a gene: 6. From germline, CDR1 is SGHNT and CDR2 YENEEA. CDR3 sequence: CASSPRTSGSHEQYV. CDR3 bases: TGTGCCAGCAGCCCACGGACTAGCGGGAGTCACGAGCAGTACGTC.

The table lists this clonotype with many counts. This chain links TRBV3-1 with TRBJ2-2; no clear D. V lost 4 bases and J 7 bases, leaving 7 bases between the germline ends. The CDR3 is 12 amino acids. CDR1 LGHDT and CDR2 YNNKEL come from the germline V gene (reference sequence). The CDR3, as DNA: TGTGCCAGCAGCCCCTGGGGCGGGGAGCTGTTTTTT. This translates into CASSPWGGELFF.

The table lists this clonotype with a few counts. V is TRBV6-1 and J is TRBJ2-7, with 8 bases aligning to TRBD2. Germline loops: CDR1 MNHNS, CDR2 SASEGT. V was pared by 6 bases and J by 6 bases, with 7 bases of the junction left unmatched. This CDR3 is built from 13 residues. CDR3 in DNA: TGTGCCAGCAGCAGCGGGAGTAGGAGCGAGCAGTACGTC. Its translation: CASSSGSRSEQYV.

Ten or more counts support this clonotype. The V and J genes are TRBV13 and TRBJ2-2, with D possibly being TRBD2 (5 bases). CDR3 length: 17 amino acids. Trimming removed 1 base at V and 3 bases at J, with 15 bases between. Germline assignment: CDR1 PRHDT and CDR2 FYEKMQ (reference sequence). CDR3 residues: CASSLVTWASYTGELFF. The DNA of the CDR3 is TGTGCCAGCAGCTTAGTCACATGGGCTAGCTACACCGGGGAGCTGTTTTTT.